The clone carrying this T cell receptor beta chain was observed once. The antigen remains unidentified. In germline, CDR1 is SEHNR, CDR2 FQNEAQ (reference sequence). The CDR3 is made up of 17 amino acids. V was clipped by 1 base and J by 8 bases; unmatched bases: 14. The sample comes from a study of T cell responses to AZD1222 COVID-19 vaccine. Assay used: immunoSEQ multiplex PCR; TCRdb lists only in-frame clones, some missing. The table records some 120,000 clones, about nine tenths of them present only once. Findings of the study overall: Clonal diversity was possibly underestimated, and the donors were mostly white British, with more females. The CD4 TCRs associated with vaccination extended across spike and predominated at 160-218 and 743-854. Reportedly, nearly half the spike-specific TCRs target unmutated variant regions. Spike-specific TCRs gained breadth and depth after people received two AZD1222 doses.

The rearrangement joins TRBV7-9 to TRBJ2-1; 7 nucleotides agree with TRBD1. The sample was peripheral blood, taken on day 0 of AZD1222 vaccination. The sequence was collected from an adult in good health. This chain's CDR3 is CASSLERYRGSVDEQFF. The CDR3 nucleotides read TGTGCCAGCAGCTTAGAAAGATACAGGGGTTCTGTGGATGAGCAGTTCTTC.